The rows below give T cell receptor beta chains drawn from one sample of a study of blood T cell repertoires in COVID-19. Assay: immunoSEQ multiplex PCR; the TCRdb copy retains only in-frame clones and omits some. Of 390,000 or so clones listed, 90% are singletons. Sequenced material: peripheral blood. Receptor source: a man in his late teens or twenties with active or convalescent COVID-19. CDR3s include the opening cysteine and the closing phenylalanine or tryptophan. Fields, in order: V gene, J gene, clone size, CDR3 protein. The size entry is marked missing in some rows and otherwise reads once, few, many or a size class.

V gene: TRBV28
J gene: TRBJ1-2
clone size: once
CDR3 protein: CASSFTSYGYTF

V gene: TRBV10-3
J gene: TRBJ2-7
clone size: -
CDR3 protein: CAIRGLAGGLYEQYF

V gene: TRBV6-2/TRBV6-3
J gene: TRBJ1-5
clone size: -
CDR3 protein: CASSYPRQVGNQPQHF

V gene: TRBV28
J gene: TRBJ2-4
clone size: -
CDR3 protein: CAGGARNIQYF

V gene: TRBV5-1
J gene: TRBJ1-1
clone size: -
CDR3 protein: CASSLITGQGAGTEAFF

V gene: TRBV27
J gene: TRBJ2-7
clone size: -
CDR3 protein: CASSSGFTDEQYF

V gene: TRBV6-2/TRBV6-3
J gene: TRBJ1-1
clone size: -
CDR3 protein: CASSYRHGTEAFF

V gene: TRBV18
J gene: TRBJ1-1
clone size: once
CDR3 protein: CASSPYDRVMNTEAFF

V gene: TRBV7-3
J gene: TRBJ1-2
clone size: -
CDR3 protein: CASSPGQAGVSYGYTF

V gene: TRBV28
J gene: TRBJ1-5
clone size: -
CDR3 protein: CASSFSDRPYSNQPQHF

V gene: TRBV27
J gene: TRBJ2-5
clone size: -
CDR3 protein: CASSRRVQETQYF

V gene: TRBV7-8
J gene: TRBJ2-1
clone size: many
CDR3 protein: CASSPRGTGGFFYNEQFF

V gene: TRBV14
J gene: TRBJ2-1
clone size: -
CDR3 protein: CASSQTPGHHLYNEQFF

V gene: TRBV28
J gene: TRBJ1-5
clone size: -
CDR3 protein: CASSLFRVRSQPQHF

V gene: TRBV27
J gene: TRBJ1-5
clone size: -
CDR3 protein: CASSPLDRGSGQPQHF

V gene: TRBV20-1
J gene: TRBJ2-5
clone size: -
CDR3 protein: CSATRETQYF

V gene: TRBV24-1
J gene: TRBJ1-5
clone size: -
CDR3 protein: CATRGQINQPQHF

V gene: TRBV19
J gene: TRBJ1-4
clone size: -
CDR3 protein: CATRNRDLNEKLFF